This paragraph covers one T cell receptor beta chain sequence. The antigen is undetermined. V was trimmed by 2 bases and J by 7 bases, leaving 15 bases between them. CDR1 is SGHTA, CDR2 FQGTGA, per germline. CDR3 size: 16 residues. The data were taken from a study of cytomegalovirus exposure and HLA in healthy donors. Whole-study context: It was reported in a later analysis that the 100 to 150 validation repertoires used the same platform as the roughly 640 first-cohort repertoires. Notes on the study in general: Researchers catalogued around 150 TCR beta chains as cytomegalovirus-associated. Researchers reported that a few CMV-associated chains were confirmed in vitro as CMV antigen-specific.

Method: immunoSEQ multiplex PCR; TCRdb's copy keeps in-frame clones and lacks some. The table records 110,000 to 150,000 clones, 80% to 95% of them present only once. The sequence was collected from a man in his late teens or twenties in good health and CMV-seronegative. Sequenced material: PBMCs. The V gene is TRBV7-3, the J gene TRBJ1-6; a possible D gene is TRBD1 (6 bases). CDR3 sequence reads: CASSLGPGHRNSPLHF. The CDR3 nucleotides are TGTGCCAGCAGCTTAGGGCCGGGACACCGAAATTCACCCCTCCACTTT.